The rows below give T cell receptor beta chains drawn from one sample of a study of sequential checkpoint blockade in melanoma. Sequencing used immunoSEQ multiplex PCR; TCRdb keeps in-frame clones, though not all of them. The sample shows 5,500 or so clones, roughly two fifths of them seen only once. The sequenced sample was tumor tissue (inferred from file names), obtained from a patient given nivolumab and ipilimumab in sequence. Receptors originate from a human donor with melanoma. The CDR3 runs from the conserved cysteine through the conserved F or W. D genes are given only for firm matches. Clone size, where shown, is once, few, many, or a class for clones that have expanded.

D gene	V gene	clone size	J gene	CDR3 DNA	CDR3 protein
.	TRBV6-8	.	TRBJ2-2	TGTGCCATCCAGTCCGCTAACACCGGGGAGCTGTTTTTT	CAIQSANTGELFF
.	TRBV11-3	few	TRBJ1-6	TGTGCCAGCAGCTTGGGCGGCATAAATTACGGTTCACCCCTCCACTTT	CASSLGGINYGSPLHF
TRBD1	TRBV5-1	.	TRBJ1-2	TGCGCCAGCTTCGAAGACAGGGGGCTAGCTGGCTACACCTTC	CASFEDRGLAGYTF
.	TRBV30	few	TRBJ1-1	TGTGCCTGGAGTCTGGGCGGTGAAGCTTTCTTT	CAWSLGGEAFF
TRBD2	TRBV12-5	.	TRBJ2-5	TGTGCTAGTGGTTTGGTACTAGCGGGACCCCAAGAGACCCAGTACTTC	CASGLVLAGPQETQYF
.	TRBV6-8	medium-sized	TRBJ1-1	TGTGCCAGCAGACACACCTCTTTCATCGAAGCTTTCTTT	CASRHTSFIEAFF
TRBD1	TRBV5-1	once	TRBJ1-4	TGCGCCAGCAGGAGGTGGGGACAGGGAACAACTAATGAAAAACTGTTTTTT	CASRRWGQGTTNEKLFF
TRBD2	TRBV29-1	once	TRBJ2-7	TGCAGCGTTCGGGGACTAGCGGATAGCTCCTACGAGCAGTACTTC	CSVRGLADSSYEQYF
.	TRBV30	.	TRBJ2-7	TGTGCCTGGAGCCGGGGAGGACTGACTTACGAGCAGTACTTC	CAWSRGGLTYEQYF
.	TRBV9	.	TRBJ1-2	TGTGCCAGCAGCGAGGGATTAGGGGGCTACACCTTC	CASSEGLGGYTF
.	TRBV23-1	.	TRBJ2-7	TGCGCCAGCAGTCTGGAGGAGCCGCGGGAGCAGTACTTC	CASSLEEPREQYF
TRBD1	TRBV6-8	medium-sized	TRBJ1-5	TGTGCCAGCAGTTACGAGGGACAGGGGTTCCAGCCCCAGCATTTT	CASSYEGQGFQPQHF
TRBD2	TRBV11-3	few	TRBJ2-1	TGTGCCAGCAGCCCGTCGACTAGCGGAGACAATGAGCAGTTCTTC	CASSPSTSGDNEQFF
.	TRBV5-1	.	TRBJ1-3	TGCGCCAGCAGCTTGCCAGGGAACTCTGGAAACACCATATATTTT	CASSLPGNSGNTIYF
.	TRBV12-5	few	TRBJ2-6	TGTGCTAGTGGTTTGTATTACTCTGGGGCCAACGTCCTGACTTTC	CASGLYYSGANVLTF
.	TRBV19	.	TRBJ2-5	TGTGCCAGTAGTATTGTATGGGGACAAGAGACCCAGTACTTC	CASSIVWGQETQYF
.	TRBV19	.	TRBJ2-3	TGTGCCAGTAGACGGGAAGGCGGAGGCACAGATACGCAGTATTTT	CASRREGGGTDTQYF
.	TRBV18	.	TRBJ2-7	TGTGCCAGCTCACACGACTGGTACGAGCAGTACTTC	CASSHDWYEQYF
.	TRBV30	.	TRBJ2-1	TGTGCCTGGATGCTTGGTCAGTTACACAATGAGCAGTTCTTC	CAWMLGQLHNEQFF
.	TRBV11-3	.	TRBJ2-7	TGTGCCAGCAGCTGGGCTTCTAGCTATAGCTACGAGCAGTACTTC	CASSWASSYSYEQYF
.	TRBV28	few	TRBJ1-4	TGTGCCAGCAGCCCTAGCGGGACTAGGGCAGAAAAACTGTTTTTT	CASSPSGTRAEKLFF
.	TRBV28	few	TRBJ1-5	TGTGCCAGCAGTGTCGGGTTCCAGCCCCAGCATTTT	CASSVGFQPQHF
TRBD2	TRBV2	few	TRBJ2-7	TGTGCCAGCAGTGAATCGGGACTACCCCGCTCCTACGAGCAGTACTTC	CASSESGLPRSYEQYF
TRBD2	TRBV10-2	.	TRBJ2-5	TGCGCCAGCAGCACCGGACTAGCGGGTCAAGAGACCCAGTACTTC	CASSTGLAGQETQYF
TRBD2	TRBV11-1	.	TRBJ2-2	TGTGCCAGCAGCTCCTTAGCGGGAGACGGTACCGGGGAGCTGTTTTTT	CASSSLAGDGTGELFF
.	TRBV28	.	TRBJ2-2	TGTGCCAGCAGCCCACCTCCGGGGGAGCTGTTTTTT	CASSPPPGELFF
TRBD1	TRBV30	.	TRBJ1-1	TGTGCCTGCCTACGACAGGGGGCGAAGGACACTGAAGCTTTCTTT	CACLRQGAKDTEAFF
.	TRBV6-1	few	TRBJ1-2	TGTGCCATCAGTGAAGACTACTATGGCTACACCTTC	CAISEDYYGYTF
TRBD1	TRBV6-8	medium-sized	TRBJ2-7	TGTGCCAGCAGTTACGCCCTAGGGGGCTGGGAGCAGTACTTC	CASSYALGGWEQYF
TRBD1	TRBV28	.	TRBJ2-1	TGTGCCAGCAGTGACGGGACAGGGGGATACAATGAGCAGTTCTTC	CASSDGTGGYNEQFF
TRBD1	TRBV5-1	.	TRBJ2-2	TGCGCCAGCAGCTTACCGGGACAGGGGATTACCGGGGAGCTGTTTTTT	CASSLPGQGITGELFF
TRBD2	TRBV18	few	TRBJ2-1	TGTGCCAGCTCGCAACGTACCGGGACTAGCGGGAGGGCGTACAATGAGCAGTTCTTC	CASSQRTGTSGRAYNEQFF
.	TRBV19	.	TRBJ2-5	TGTGCCAGTAGTATATCGCGGGAGACCCAGTACTTC	CASSISRETQYF
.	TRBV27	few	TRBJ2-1	TGTGCCAGCAGGTGGTTTGCGTCCCACAATGAGCAGTTCTTC	CASRWFASHNEQFF
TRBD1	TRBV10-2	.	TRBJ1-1	TGCGCCACCCAGACAGGGGGGTCCGAAGCTTTCTTT	CATQTGGSEAFF
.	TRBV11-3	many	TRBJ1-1	TGTGCCAGCAGCTTACCCCCAACGCCCGACAGGCAAGAGAAGTACACTGAAGCTTTCTTT	CASSLPPTPDRQEKYTEAFF
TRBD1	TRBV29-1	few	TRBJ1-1	TGCAGCGCCGTACCCCAGGGGGGGAACACTGAAGCTTTCTTT	CSAVPQGGNTEAFF
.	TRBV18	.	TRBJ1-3	TGTGCCAGCTCACCCTCCTCTCCTGGAAACACCATATATTTT	CASSPSSPGNTIYF
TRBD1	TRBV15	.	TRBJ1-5	TGTGCCACCAGCAGAGAACCCACAGGGGCGGGTCGGCAGCCCCAGCATTTT	CATSREPTGAGRQPQHF
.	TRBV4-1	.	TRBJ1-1	TGCGCCAGCAGCCAAGAGAGGTGGACAGCCTGGGGGGCTTTCTTT	CASSQERWTAWGAFF
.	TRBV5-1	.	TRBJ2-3	TGCGCCAGCAGCTTAAAGTGGGTGGCCCACACAGATACGCAGTATTTT	CASSLKWVAHTDTQYF
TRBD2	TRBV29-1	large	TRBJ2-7	TGCAGCGTTGTCCTAGCGGGAGAGATGTACGAGCAGTACTTC	CSVVLAGEMYEQYF
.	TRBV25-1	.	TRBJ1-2	TGTGCCAGCAGTGCCCCGGGTCGAGGCTACACCTTC	CASSAPGRGYTF
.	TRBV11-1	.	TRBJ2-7	TGTGCCAGCAGCTTTGGGGGGCTAGGGAGCGAGCAGTACTTC	CASSFGGLGSEQYF
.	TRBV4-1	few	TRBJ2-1	TGCGCCAGCAGCCAAGAGAGGGAATTCAATGAGCAGTTCTTC	CASSQEREFNEQFF
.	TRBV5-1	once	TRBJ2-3	TGCGCCAGCAGCTTGGAGGGCAGGACAAGCACAGATACGCAGTATTTT	CASSLEGRTSTDTQYF
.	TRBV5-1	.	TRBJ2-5	TGCGCCAGCAGCTTAGTAGGTTCGTCGGGTAGTGAGACCCAGTACTTC	CASSLVGSSGSETQYF
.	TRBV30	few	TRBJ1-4	TGTGCCTGGACTGCAACTAATGAAAAACTGTTTTTT	CAWTATNEKLFF
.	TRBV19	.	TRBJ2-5	TGTGCCAGTAGTAATACTAGGCAAGAGACCCAGTACTTC	CASSNTRQETQYF
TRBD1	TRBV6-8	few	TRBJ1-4	TGTGCCAGCATCCTCTCCGGGACAGGGCCTGAAAAACTGTTTTTT	CASILSGTGPEKLFF
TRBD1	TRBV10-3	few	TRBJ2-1	TGTGCCATCAGTGAGCGTCAGGGGGCTAGGGATGAGCAGTTCTTC	CAISERQGARDEQFF
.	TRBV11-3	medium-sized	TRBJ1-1	TGTGCCAGCAGCCCGACCGGACAGTTGAACACTGAAGCTTTCTTT	CASSPTGQLNTEAFF
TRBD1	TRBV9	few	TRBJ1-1	TGTGCCAGCAGCGTAGTGACAGGGAATCACACTGAAGCTTTCTTT	CASSVVTGNHTEAFF